This record covers a single T cell receptor beta chain. This record comes from a study of blood T cell repertoires in COVID-19. Study-level information: Whether acute or convalescent, the COVID-19 samples came from the United States, Italy and Spain.

In the source study's methods: Using reference gene primer amplification, nucleated cell counts were estimated. Libraries were prepared by immunoSEQ multiplex PCR; TCRdb keeps only in-frame clonotypes and omits some of them. V and J calls and clone size follow that table, whereas D and trimming were derived from the DNA. The table has over 55,000 clones, roughly 87% seen once. Seattle patient enrollment occurred during active infection, with longitudinal follow-up thereafter. The CDR3 runs 15 residues. The V gene's germline CDR1 is MGHRA and CDR2 YSYEKL. Losses at the gene ends were 3 bases for V and 5 bases for J; bases not matched to a gene: 7.

This receptor was taken from a woman aged 80 or over with COVID-19, enrolled during active disease. The chain is built from TRBV4-1 and TRBJ2-5, with TRBD1 matching 9 bases. Sequenced sample: peripheral blood. In DNA form, the CDR3 reads TGCGCCAGCAGCCAGGGACAGGGACTGAGGGAGACCCAGTACTTC. This sequence encodes CASSQGQGLRETQYF.